These 8 T cell receptor beta chains were sequenced from one sample in a study of T cell repertoires in aging, cancer and after chemotherapy (dated by TCRdb to about 2019). TCR beta rearrangements were amplified from genomic DNA extracted from peripheral blood rather than from sorted cells or RNA. Sequencing took place on an Illumina MiSeq. Multiplex touch-down PCR with a mixed TRB-A/B primer pool was used to amplify rearranged TRB sequences covering the V, D and J segments. The public reads were reanalyzed by TCRdb: fastp trimming at Q25, MiXCR alignment, in-frame beta chains only. Rows are combined by CDR3 protein, so each entry shows the most common genes and DNA. The sample has approximately 6,600 distinct CDR3 sequences on record, about 31% of them singletons. About 75% of the sample rests with the top ten. The sequencing sample was made of blood. These receptors came from a human donor with a blood cancer. The donor label of this sample is uncertain.

V is TRBV12-3 or TRBV12-4 and J is TRBJ1-1; D uncertain. The CDR3 covers 19 residues. Trimming took off 4 bases at V and 1 base at J, with 25 bases between the two ends. The CDR3 here is CASSSRLARTALANTEAFF. CDR3 coding DNA: TGTGCCAGCAGTTCCCGCTTAGCCCGGACTGCCCTCGCGAACACTGAAGCTTTCTTT.

DNA for the CDR3: TGTGCCAGCAGAACAGGGGGCGCCGGGAATCAGCCCCAGCATTTT. This codes for CASRTGGAGNQPQHF. This sequence joins TRBV13 and TRBJ1-5, with 9 bases matching TRBD1. This CDR3 is built from 15 residues. Germline CDR1 is PRHDT and CDR2 is FYEKMQ (reference sequence). With 6 bases clipped from V and 4 bases from J, the junction kept 7 bases outside the gene matches.

The chain recombines TRBV7-9 with TRBJ1-2; D call uncertain. Trimming took 5 bases from V and 4 from J, leaving 14 bases between them. The CDR3 is 14 amino acids. Per the germline V gene, CDR1 is SEHNR and CDR2 is FQNEAQ (reference sequence). The CDR3 DNA follows: TGTGCCAGCAGCGCTCGGTCCGTCGGCTATGGCTACACCTTC. It encodes CASSARSVGYGYTF.

The chain uses TRBV12-3 or TRBV12-4 and TRBJ2-5; 8 bases agree with TRBD2. The CDR3 loop spans 15 amino acids. Unmatched junction bases numbered 9, after V lost 5 bases and J lost 4 bases. CDR3 loop: CASSLSGGTLETQYF. In DNA form, the CDR3 reads TGTGCCAGCAGTCTATCGGGGGGGACGTTAGAGACCCAGTACTTC.

The chain combines TRBV12-3 or TRBV12-4 with TRBJ2-2, with D possibly TRBD2 on 5 matching bases. Trimming removed 10 bases at V and 5 bases at J, with 11 bases between. This CDR3 contains 12 residues. For the CDR3, the DNA is TGTGCCAACGGCGGGCGGACCGGGGAGCTGTTTTTT. Amino acids: CANGGRTGELFF.

By frequency in the sample, this clonotype is hyperexpanded. The rearrangement links TRBV13 to TRBJ2-1; TRBD1 or TRBD2 may be the D gene (5 bases each). The V and J ends lost 6 bases and 2 bases respectively, with 5 bases between them. From germline, CDR1 is PRHDT and CDR2 FYEKMQ (reference sequence). The CDR3 is 12 amino acids. The CDR3 DNA reads as TGTGCCAGCAGGGGGGCCTACAATGAGCAGTTCTTC. Its translation is CASRGAYNEQFF.

This clonotype is labeled medium-sized. The genes are TRBV30 and TRBJ2-1; D is unresolved. There are 13 residues in the CDR3. The V and J ends lost 5 bases and 5 bases respectively, with 13 bases between them. From germline, CDR1 is GTSNPN and CDR2 SVGIG (reference sequence). The CDR3 region is CAWAIDGHNEQFF. The CDR3 nucleotides are TGTGCCTGGGCCATAGACGGGCACAATGAGCAGTTCTTC.

J is TRBJ1-2 and V is TRBV15, with D possibly being TRBD1 (6 bases). The V end lost 5 bases, the J end lost 2 bases, and 9 bases lay between the germline ends. Germline-derived CDR1 and CDR2 are LNHNV and YYDKDF (reference sequence). CDR3 size: 13 residues. Here the CDR3 reads CATSGTGNYGYTF. CDR3 DNA sequence: TGTGCCACCAGCGGTACAGGGAACTATGGCTACACCTTC.